This T cell receptor beta chain was sequenced in a study of T cells expressing NK-cell markers. TCRdb reprocessed the 5' RACE reads, with one entry per CDR3 protein and no DNA. This sample's table reports about 460,000 distinct CDR3 sequences. The TCR was taken from a woman aged 50 to 65 in good health. The sequenced material came from blood T cells: a sorted CD56 or NKG2C T cell subset, CD4+ or CD8+ T cells, or bulk PBMC T cells (not recorded which).

CDR3 loop: CASSRWGDSDTGELFF. V gene TRBV21-1 combines with J gene TRBJ2-2; TCRdb outputs TRBD2, but without DNA this stays unchecked. TRBV21-1 is a documented pseudogene. The CDR3 extends over 16 amino acids.